The 12 T cell receptor beta chains listed next were all sequenced from one sample in a study of post-analysis software for immune sequencing data. Incorporated into the TCR beta cDNA libraries were unique molecular identifiers, which served to reduce PCR and sequencing biases. TCRdb re-analysed the PCR reads in MiXCR, keeping a single row per CDR3 protein. This sample yields roughly 400,000 distinct CDR3 sequences, of which about 40% are seen a single time; 6.5% to 8% belongs to the top ten. No antigens are known for them. General study findings and limits: In patients, TRBV5-6, TRBV5-1 and TRBV20-1 belonged to roughly five TRBV segments found more frequently than in controls.

Source material: blood. These receptors all stem from a girl aged 2 to 10 with multiple sclerosis.

With respect to this clonotype: This could be a read error, since a much larger clone is one nucleotide away. This CDR3 is missing its conserved last phenylalanine or tryptophan, likely due to a read error. The gene calls are TRBV5-1 and TRBJ2-5; D not resolved. CDR1 is SGHRS, CDR2 YFSETQ, per germline. V gave up 1 base and J gave up 4 bases, with 14 bases separating them. The CDR3 runs to 15 residues. CDR3 nucleotide sequence: TGCGCCAGCAGCTTGAATGACCCCATGGGAGAGACCCAGTACGTC. This sequence encodes CASSLNDPMGETQYV.

This clonotype was counted once. The V and J genes are TRBV11-2 and TRBJ2-1; weak D call: TRBD2 (6 bases). CDR1 is SGHAT, CDR2 FQNNGV, per germline. This CDR3 spans 18 amino acids. V gave up 3 bases and J gave up 5 bases, with 23 bases separating them. The CDR3 DNA follows: TGTGCCAGCAGCTTCCCACTTTTTACTTCTGGCGGGAACAATGAGCAGTTCTTC. Encoded protein: CASSFPLFTSGGNNEQFF.

The sample holds one count of this clonotype. The rearrangement uses TRBV12-3 or TRBV12-4 and TRBJ1-2; D is ambiguous. Trimming left V 5 bases short and J 6 bases short, with 7 bases between. The CDR3 contains 11 residues. This chain's CDR3 is CASSPGHGYTF. The CDR3 DNA follows: TGTGCCAGCAGTCCTGGACATGGCTACACCTTC.

There are a few counts of this clonotype. The chain carries TRBV12-3 or TRBV12-4 and TRBJ1-2; D may be TRBD1 (5 bases). Trimming took off 5 bases at V and 4 bases at J, with 14 bases between the two ends. This CDR3 is 14 amino acids long. The chain's CDR3 is CASSPGPFGYGYTF. The DNA of the CDR3 is TGTGCCAGCAGTCCAGGGCCTTTTGGCTATGGCTACACCTTC.

This clonotype was counted a few times. V and J are TRBV7-2 and TRBJ2-1; 8 bases align to TRBD1. V shed 5 bases, J shed 5 bases, and the junction held 8 bases outside the gene matches. The CDR3 consists of 15 residues. CDR1 and CDR2 from the germline V gene are SGHTA and FQGNSA. The CDR3 DNA sequence: TGTGCCAGCAGCCACGACAGGGGCGTCCACAATGAGCAGTTCTTC. Amino acid sequence: CASSHDRGVHNEQFF.

The chain recombines TRBV20-1 with TRBJ1-1; TRBD1 aligns across 12 bases. CDR1 and CDR2 from the germline V gene are DFQATT and SNEGSKA (reference sequence). The trim removed 1 base at V and 9 bases at J, leaving 3 bases unmatched. CDR3 length: 13 residues. The CDR3 DNA follows: TGCAGTGCTAGAGTGGGGACAGGGGGCAAAGCTTTCTTT. As protein: CSARVGTGGKAFF.

This clonotype has more than one count but fewer than ten. This chain connects TRBV2 to TRBJ2-5; D is undetermined. Trimming removed 5 bases from V and 3 bases from J, with 13 bases in between. Germline CDR1 reads SNHLY; CDR2 reads FYNNEI. The CDR3 has 14 amino acids. Here the CDR3 DNA reads TGTGCCAGCAGTATAAGGCTTTTGGAAGAGACCCAGTACTTC. It specifies CASSIRLLEETQYF.

This chain connects TRBV13 to TRBJ2-7; the match to TRBD2 covers 10 bases. V lost 7 bases, J lost 4 bases, and 10 bases stayed unmatched. This CDR3 spans 15 amino acids. Germline V lookup: CDR1 PRHDT, CDR2 FYEKMQ (reference sequence). CDR3 sequence reads: CASNSLAGALYEQYF. CDR3 sequence (DNA): TGTGCCAGCAACTCTCTAGCGGGAGCTCTTTACGAGCAGTACTTC.

V is TRBV18 and J is TRBJ2-3; 9 bases are shared with TRBD1. V lost 5 bases to trimming and J lost 4 bases; unmatched junction nucleotides: 7. CDR3 length: 15 residues. The V gene's germline CDR1 is KGHSH and CDR2 LQKENI. The CDR3 DNA reads as TGTGCCAGCTCAAGACGGACAGGGGAGGCAGATACGCAGTATTTT. It specifies CASSRRTGEADTQYF. Full variable domain (rest looked up from reference TRBV18 and TRBJ2-3): NAGVMQNPRHLVRRRGQEARLRCSPMKGHSHVYWYRQLPEEGLKFMVYLQKENIIDESGMPKERFSAEFPKEGPSILRIQQVVRGDSAAYFCASSRRTGEADTQYFGPGTRLTVL.

The genes are TRBV7-3 and TRBJ2-5; 9 nucleotides align to TRBD2. Per the germline V gene, CDR1 is SGHTA and CDR2 is FQGTGA. J was trimmed by 1 base and V by 5 bases; bases with no gene match: 8. The CDR3 contains 16 residues. The CDR3 coding sequence is TGTGCCAGCAGCAGGACTGGGACTAGCACCCAAGAGACCCAGTACTTC. Its translation: CASSRTGTSTQETQYF.

This clonotype was seen a handful of times. The rearrangement joins TRBV7-8 to TRBJ2-5; no clear D. The DNA end lines up better with TRBJ2-7; the J call may be wrong. Germline V gene sequence: CDR1 SGHVS, CDR2 FQNEAQ. The CDR3 has 11 amino acids. CDR3 sequence: CASSWINEQYF. CDR3 coding DNA: TGTGCCAGCAGCTGGATCAACGAGCAGTACTTC.

In its sample, this clonotype was seen many times. The chain is built from TRBV10-2 and TRBJ2-1, with D unresolved. The CDR3 is 10 residues long. CDR1 and CDR2 from the germline V gene are WSHSY and SAAADI. With 4 bases removed from V and 11 bases from J, the gap between germline ends came to 6 bases. The CDR3 loop reads CASSGTKQFF. Written as DNA, the CDR3 is TGCGCCAGCAGTGGCACAAAGCAGTTCTTC.